A selection of T cell receptor beta chains follows, all from one sample in a study of a mutant IDH1 vaccine in newly diagnosed glioma. For these receptors, no antigen is known. Assay used: immunoSEQ multiplex PCR; TCRdb lists only in-frame clones, some missing. The sample holds tens of thousands of clones, around 82% seen once. The specimen was PBMCs, collected from a glioma patient whose treatment included an IDH1 peptide vaccine. The receptors come from a man aged 30-40 years with glioma. Each CDR3 is given with its conserved first and last residue. Each record gives: D gene, V gene, clone size, J gene, CDR3 DNA, CDR3 protein. The D gene is left open where the match is weak. Not every row has a clone size; where given, it reads once, few, many or a size class.

TRBD1	TRBV7-2	once	TRBJ1-5	TGTGCCAGCAGCTTATATCGCGGGACAGGGGGTCAGCCCCAGCATTTT	CASSLYRGTGGQPQHF
TRBD2	TRBV5-8	-	TRBJ2-1	TGTGCCAGCAGCCCGGGGACTAGCGAGTACAATGAGCAGTTCTTC	CASSPGTSEYNEQFF
-	TRBV11-2	-	TRBJ2-5	TGTGCCAGCAGCTTAGGTCGGCAGACCCAGTACTTC	CASSLGRQTQYF
-	TRBV27	-	TRBJ1-6	TGTGCCAGCAGTTTGGCGGGCAGAGGGAATTCACCCCTCCACTTT	CASSLAGRGNSPLHF
-	TRBV4-1	-	TRBJ2-2	TGCGCCAGCAGCCGGGGGGCTCTGCGCGACACCGGGGAGCTGTTTTTT	CASSRGALRDTGELFF
-	TRBV6-5	-	TRBJ1-1	TGTGCCAGCAGCTTAACAGGGAACACTGAAGCTTTCTTT	CASSLTGNTEAFF
-	TRBV2	-	TRBJ1-5	TGTGCCAGCAGGGACCGGTCCCTTAGCAATCAGCCCCAGCATTTT	CASRDRSLSNQPQHF
-	TRBV7-2	-	TRBJ1-3	TGTGCCAGCAGCTTAGCCGGAGCGGCCGGAAACACCATATATTTT	CASSLAGAAGNTIYF
TRBD1	TRBV2	few	TRBJ1-5	TGTGCCAGCAGAGGGGGACAGGGCGGCAATCAGCCCCAGCATTTT	CASRGGQGGNQPQHF
TRBD1	TRBV5-1	-	TRBJ2-1	TGCGCCAGCAGCCCCCCAAGGGCAGGGGGTTCCAATGAGCAGTTCTTC	CASSPPRAGGSNEQFF
TRBD1	TRBV4-1	-	TRBJ1-1	TGCGCCAGCAGCCACCTGGGGACAGCAAACACTGAAGCTTTCTTT	CASSHLGTANTEAFF